These 23 T cell receptor beta chains share one sample of origin, sequenced in a study of shared clonotypes between healthy human individuals. Sequencing was performed with immunoSEQ multiplex PCR; in TCRdb, only in-frame clones are kept and a portion is missing. The sample has over 2 million clones, 85% to 95% seen once. Sequencing was carried out using naive CD4+ T cells from PBMCs. Noted subset: CD45RA+ positively selected. These receptors were taken from a man aged 18-30 years in good health. Some clones in this sample may be carry-over from other donors' samples.

The gene calls are TRBV18 and TRBJ2-2, with D unclear. The CDR3 is made up of 17 amino acids. Germline CDR1 KGHSH, CDR2 LQKENI. V was clipped by 0 bases and J by 2 bases, with 13 bases between them. The CDR3 sequence is CASSPPDKGANTGELFF. The DNA for the CDR3 is TGTGCCAGCTCACCACCTGACAAGGGCGCAAACACCGGGGAGCTGTTTTTT. The full variable domain, in which reference TRBV18 and TRBJ2-2 provide the parts outside the CDR3, is NAGVMQNPRHLVRRRGQEARLRCSPMKGHSHVYWYRQLPEEGLKFMVYLQKENIIDESGMPKERFSAEFPKEGPSILRIQQVVRGDSAAYFCASSPPDKGANTGELFFGEGSRLTVL.

V and J are TRBV5-1 and TRBJ2-3, with 11 bases aligning to TRBD2. CDR1 and CDR2 (germline): SGHRS, YFSETQ. CDR3 length: 15 amino acids. With V trimmed by 2 bases and J by 4 bases, 3 bases remained unmatched. The CDR3 loop reads CASSLLAGDADTQYF. CDR3 in DNA: TGCGCCAGCAGCTTACTAGCGGGAGACGCAGATACGCAGTATTTT.

The gene calls are TRBV7-2 and TRBJ1-2; 10 bases agree with TRBD1. Trimming took 3 bases from V and 1 from J; bases not matched to a gene: 5. Germline CDR1 reads SGHTA; CDR2 reads FQGNSA. CDR3 length: 16 residues. The CDR3 coding sequence is TGTGCCAGCAGCTTCACCGGGACAGGGGTTAACTATGGCTACACCTTC. Residues: CASSFTGTGVNYGYTF.

The V gene is TRBV11-2, the J gene TRBJ1-4, with a tentative D call TRBD1 (5 bases). V was pared by 4 bases and J by 8 bases, with 14 bases between. Germline V lookup: CDR1 SGHAT, CDR2 FQNNGV. This CDR3 region has 14 residues. CDR3 nucleotide sequence: TGTGCCAGCAGCTCAATTCCCACAGGCGAAAAACTGTTTTTT. This encodes CASSSIPTGEKLFF.

Note on this clone: The sample carries other DNA sequences with the same CDR3. V is TRBV20-1 and J is TRBJ2-3, with D hard to call. Germline V gene sequence: CDR1 DFQATT, CDR2 SNEGSKA (reference sequence). Trimming left V 4 bases short and J 0 bases short, with 2 bases between. The CDR3 spans 11 residues. This CDR3 reads CSATSTDTQYF. The CDR3 DNA reads as TGCAGTGCTACAAGCACAGATACGCAGTATTTT.

The chain is built from TRBV7-2 and TRBJ1-5; the D is unclear. V dropped 2 bases and J dropped 1 base, with 9 bases sitting between them. Germline assignment: CDR1 SGHTA and CDR2 FQGNSA. The CDR3 runs to 15 residues. The CDR3 sequence: CASSLPGLSNQPQHF. The CDR3 DNA is TGTGCCAGCAGCTTACCCGGGCTCAGCAATCAGCCCCAGCATTTT.

The rearrangement uses TRBV4-1 and TRBJ1-2; possible D gene TRBD1, 6 bases. The CDR3 contains 17 residues. Trimming took 0 bases from V and 4 from J, leaving 18 bases between them. CDR1 MGHRA and CDR2 YSYEKL come from the germline V gene. Here the CDR3 DNA reads TGCGCCAGCAGCCAAGATCCGGACAGACTTCTTGGCTATGGCTACACCTTC. This codes for CASSQDPDRLLGYGYTF.

The chain carries TRBV11-2 and TRBJ2-7; perhaps TRBD2 as D (6 bases). Between the trimmed V and J ends, which lost 3 bases and 4 bases, there was a span of 13 bases. Germline V CDR1 and CDR2: SGHAT, FQNNGV. The CDR3 runs to 14 residues. The CDR3 DNA sequence: TGTGCCAGCAGCTTGTTGGCCGGGACTTACGAGCAGTACTTC. Translation gives CASSLLAGTYEQYF.

The V call is TRBV5-1, the J call TRBJ1-3; the D is unclear. This CDR3 is 16 amino acids long. Germline V gene data show CDR1 as SGHRS and CDR2 as YFSETQ. Trimming stripped 4 bases from V and 0 bases from J, with 14 bases between. CDR3 region: CASSPTGRSSGNTIYF. The CDR3 nucleotides read TGCGCCAGCAGCCCGACGGGTCGGAGCTCTGGAAACACCATATATTTT. Full variable domain (remainder filled in from reference TRBV5-1 and TRBJ1-3): KAGVTQTPRYLIKTRGQQVTLSCSPISGHRSVSWYQQTPGQGLQFLFEYFSETQRNKGNFPGRFSGRQFSNSRSEMNVSTLELGDSALYLCASSPTGRSSGNTIYFGEGSWLTVV.

The chain couples TRBV6-5 to TRBJ2-6; no definite D call. The V end lost 0 bases, the J end lost 0 bases, and 6 bases lay between the germline ends. From germline, CDR1 is MNHEY and CDR2 SVGAGI. The CDR3 spans 16 residues. The CDR3 loop reads CASSYSRFSGANVLTF. The DNA of the CDR3 is TGTGCCAGCAGTTACTCCAGATTCTCTGGGGCCAACGTCCTGACTTTC.

For this clone: Other DNA sequences in the same sample also yield this CDR3. The chain combines TRBV7-2 with TRBJ1-1, with a possible D match to TRBD1 (5 bases). This CDR3 region has 14 residues. The V gene's germline CDR1 is SGHTA and CDR2 FQGNSA. Deletions cut 4 bases from V and 4 bases from J, with 13 bases between. The CDR3 sequence is CASSSQGGGTEAFF. For the CDR3, the DNA is TGTGCCAGCAGCTCCCAAGGTGGGGGCACTGAAGCTTTCTTT.

This chain links TRBV9 with TRBJ2-5; no firm D call. The germline V gene encodes CDR1 SGDLS and CDR2 YYNGEE. Trimming left V 0 bases short and J 5 bases short, with 11 bases between. This CDR3 contains 14 residues. The CDR3 nucleotides are TGTGCCAGCAGCGTAGCCTTGGCATCGGAGACCCAGTACTTC. Protein: CASSVALASETQYF.

The chain has TRBV27 and TRBJ2-7; D is perhaps TRBD2 (5 bases). V was clipped by 5 bases and J by 2 bases, with 13 bases between them. The CDR3 length is 14 residues. From germline, CDR1 is MNHEY and CDR2 SMNVEV (reference sequence). In nucleotides, the CDR3 is TGTGCCAGCAGTCCCAGGACTGTGACCTACGAGCAGTACTTC. Protein product: CASSPRTVTYEQYF.

The chain carries TRBV7-6 and TRBJ2-6, with TRBD1 as a possible D gene (6 bases). The germline V gene encodes CDR1 SGHVS and CDR2 FNYEAQ. The CDR3 is 17 residues long. V was shortened by 5 bases and J by 0 bases, with 14 bases between the two germline ends. The CDR3 sequence is CASSPEGGPSGANVLTF. The CDR3 nucleotides read TGTGCCAGCAGCCCAGAAGGGGGACCCTCTGGGGCCAACGTCCTGACTTTC.

The chain employs TRBV21-1 and TRBJ2-1; TRBD2, the table's D call, was not compared with the DNA. TRBV21-1 is termed a pseudogene. This CDR3 has 15 residues. The CDR3 sequence: CASTPRVSSYNEQFF. The DNA for the CDR3 is TGTGCCAGCACCCCACGGGTAAGCTCCTACAATGAGCAGTTCTTC.

Of note for this clone: The same CDR3 can be traced to other DNA sequences in this sample. This CDR3 reads CASSSGPNTEAFF. In DNA, the CDR3 is TGTGCCAGCAGTTCGGGCCCAAACACTGAAGCTTTCTTT. V gene TRBV28 combines with J gene TRBJ1-1; D is unclear. The CDR3 is 13 residues long. Trimming removed 4 bases at V and 2 bases at J, with 8 bases between. The V gene's germline CDR1 is MDHEN and CDR2 SYDVKM.

The V gene is TRBV28, the J gene TRBJ1-5; TRBD1 matches at 10 bases. The J segment lost 6 bases and the V segment lost 6 bases, leaving 8 bases of the junction unmatched. Germline-derived CDR1 and CDR2 are MDHEN and SYDVKM. CDR3 size: 15 residues. This CDR3 reads CASRAGTGVFQPQHF. The CDR3 DNA sequence: TGTGCCAGCAGAGCCGGGACAGGGGTATTTCAGCCCCAGCATTTT.

The V and J genes are TRBV6-4 and TRBJ1-1; TRBD1 matches at 8 bases. There are 14 residues in the CDR3. The V gene's germline CDR1 is MRHNA and CDR2 SNTAGT. V gave up 6 bases and J gave up 4 bases; unmatched junction bases: 7. The chain's CDR3 is CASSAGGAGTEAFF. Here the CDR3 DNA reads TGTGCCAGCAGCGCAGGGGGCGCGGGCACTGAAGCTTTCTTT.

The rearrangement links TRBV9 to TRBJ2-1; D may be TRBD2 (6 bases). Germline values: CDR1 SGDLS, CDR2 YYNGEE. There are 13 residues in the CDR3. V gave up 2 bases and J gave up 10 bases, with 13 bases separating them. The CDR3 nucleotides read TGTGCCAGCAGCGTGAGGACTACGGGAGAGCAGTTCTTC. It encodes CASSVRTTGEQFF.

About this clone itself: Other DNA variants within this sample encode the same CDR3. The V and J genes are TRBV7-9 and TRBJ2-3, with 7 bases matching TRBD1. This CDR3 region has 14 residues. V lost 5 bases and J lost 1; bases outside the gene matches: 3. From germline, CDR1 is SEHNR and CDR2 FQNEAQ (reference sequence). CDR3 region: CASSLGQGTDTQYF. CDR3 coding DNA: TGTGCCAGCAGCCTCGGACAGGGCACAGATACGCAGTATTTT.

The V and J genes are TRBV6-6 and TRBJ2-7; a possible D gene is TRBD2 (6 bases). V lost 9 bases, J lost 2 bases, and 14 bases lay in between. CDR3 length: 13 amino acids. Germline CDR1 reads MNHNY; CDR2 reads SVGAGI (reference sequence). CDR3 amino acids: CASAGWEAYEQYF. Written as DNA, the CDR3 is TGTGCCAGTGCAGGTTGGGAGGCCTACGAGCAGTACTTC.

A word on this clone: The sample has other DNA sequences that encode this CDR3 too. The V gene is TRBV20-1, the J gene TRBJ1-1, with D possibly being TRBD1 (6 bases). The V and J ends lost 6 bases and 11 bases respectively, with 16 bases between them. The germline gives CDR1 DFQATT, CDR2 SNEGSKA (reference sequence). The CDR3 totals 11 residues. The CDR3, as DNA: TGCAGTGCCAGGGGAGGGGGGGAGGCTTTCTTT. As protein: CSARGGGEAFF.

The genes are TRBV4-3 and TRBJ1-5; D might be TRBD1 (5 bases). The CDR3 spans 13 residues. Germline CDR1 is LGHNA and CDR2 is YSLEER. V lost 1 base, J lost 7 bases, and 8 bases lay in between. CDR3 loop: CASSQARAQPQHF. CDR3 nucleotides: TGCGCCAGCAGCCAAGCCAGGGCCCAGCCCCAGCATTTT.